The rows below give T cell receptor beta chains drawn from one sample of a study of blood T cell repertoires in COVID-19. Generated by immunoSEQ multiplex PCR, the TCRdb table keeps only in-frame clones and is missing some. The sample consists of over 150,000 clones, about 86% of them appearing once. Specimen: peripheral blood. These receptors came from a woman in her 70s who had recovered from COVID-19. Both conserved end residues are part of each CDR3. A D gene is named only where the DNA matches it firmly. Some rows have no size entry. The others give once, few or many, or a class for an expanded clone.

>15|TRBD1|TRBV30|-|TRBJ2-7
CAWSVLPGGYYEQYF
TGTGCCTGGAGTGTACTGCCAGGGGGTTACTACGAGCAGTACTTC
>13|-|TRBV27|-|TRBJ1-1
CASSLRGTAEAFF
TGTGCCAGCAGTCTACGCGGGACGGCCGAAGCTTTCTTT
>12|TRBD1|TRBV7-9|-|TRBJ1-1
CASRIQGAEAFF
TGTGCCAGCAGAATACAGGGGGCTGAAGCTTTCTTT
>12|-|TRBV12-3/TRBV12-4|few|TRBJ2-7
CASSRQAYEQYF
TGTGCCAGCAGCCGGCAGGCCTACGAGCAGTACTTC
>18|TRBD2|TRBV30|-|TRBJ2-5
CAWTRPRSGTSGGLARYF
TGTGCCTGGACCCGTCCCCGGTCAGGGACTAGCGGGGGGCTCGCCCGGTACTTC
>16|-|TRBV28|few|TRBJ2-2
CASSFGQGRNTGELFF
TGTGCCAGCAGTTTCGGCCAGGGGAGGAACACCGGGGAGCTGTTTTTT
>12|-|TRBV6-5|few|TRBJ1-6
CASSETTSPLHF
TGTGCCAGCAGCGAGACAACCTCACCCCTCCACTTT
>16|TRBD1|TRBV15|-|TRBJ2-3
CATSSPGQGARDTQYF
TGTGCCACCAGCAGCCCCGGACAGGGGGCGAGAGATACGCAGTATTTT
>15|-|TRBV19|-|TRBJ2-1
CASSPDSLSYNEQFF
TGTGCCAGTAGCCCGGACAGCCTCTCCTACAATGAGCAGTTCTTC
>15|TRBD2|TRBV29-1|-|TRBJ2-1
CSVEEAGGIYNEQFF
TGCAGCGTTGAGGAAGCGGGAGGAATCTACAATGAGCAGTTCTTC
>18|TRBD1|TRBV27|-|TRBJ1-2
CASSPFGTGGADDYGYTF
TGTGCCAGCAGTCCCTTCGGGACAGGGGGCGCGGACGACTATGGCTACACCTTC
>14|-|TRBV4-2|-|TRBJ2-7
CASSRRDSSYEQYF
TGTGCCAGCAGCCGTCGGGACTCGTCCTACGAGCAGTACTTC
>16|TRBD2|TRBV15|-|TRBJ2-3
CATSRHTSARLGTQYF
TGTGCCACCAGCCGACATACTAGCGCTCGTTTAGGTACGCAGTATTTT
>15|-|TRBV6-6|-|TRBJ2-6
CASSPTGSGANVLTF
TGTGCCAGCAGCCCCACGGGCTCTGGGGCCAACGTCCTGACTTTC
>17|TRBD2|TRBV4-2|-|TRBJ2-5
CASSPQTSGGAEETQYF
TGTGCCAGCAGCCCCCAGACTAGCGGGGGGGCGGAAGAGACCCAGTACTTC
>15|TRBD2|TRBV15|-|TRBJ2-5
CATSRPGLAQETQYF
TGTGCCACCAGCAGACCTGGACTAGCTCAAGAGACCCAGTACTTC
>12|TRBD1|TRBV2|-|TRBJ2-7
CASRGQTYEQYF
TGTGCCAGCAGGGGACAGACCTACGAGCAGTACTTC
>15|-|TRBV5-1|-|TRBJ1-4
CASSPGGRTNEKLFF
TGCGCCAGCAGCCCTGGTGGGAGAACTAATGAAAAACTGTTTTTT
>16|-|TRBV21-1|-|TRBJ2-1
CASSPRTSGSGGEQFF
TGTGCCAGCAGCCCCCGGACTAGCGGGAGTGGGGGTGAGCAGTTCTTC
>15|TRBD1|TRBV4-1|-|TRBJ1-5
CASSQGDRGHQPQHF
TGCGCCAGCAGCCAAGGGGACAGGGGGCATCAGCCCCAGCATTTT
>10|-|TRBV20-1|-|TRBJ1-2
CSASDYGYTF
TGCAGTGCTAGCGACTATGGCTACACCTTC
>14|TRBD1|TRBV15|-|TRBJ1-2
CATSRGGTVYGYTF
TGTGCCACCAGCAGAGGGGGGACAGTCTATGGCTACACCTTC
>14|TRBD1|TRBV27|-|TRBJ2-4
CASSSPLSGQGLYF
TGTGCCAGCAGTTCCCCGCTGTCAGGACAGGGACTGTACTTC
>14|-|TRBV25-1|-|TRBJ1-5
CASSHPGSNQPQHF
TGTGCCAGCAGTCATCCAGGTAGCAATCAGCCCCAGCATTTT
>13|-|TRBV30|-|TRBJ1-5
CAWRDSFNQPQHF
TGTGCCTGGAGGGACAGTTTCAATCAGCCCCAGCATTTT
>12|-|TRBV12-5|-|TRBJ1-1
CASGLGGDRAFF
TGTGCTAGTGGTTTGGGGGGGGATCGAGCTTTCTTT
>15|-|TRBV5-1|-|TRBJ1-1
CASSSLGGEGTEAFF
TGCGCCAGCAGCTCCCTCGGGGGGGAGGGCACTGAAGCTTTCTTT
>15|-|TRBV5-1|-|TRBJ1-6
CASSLYGGRDSPLHF
TGCGCCAGCAGCTTGTACGGGGGACGTGATTCACCCCTCCACTTT
>14|TRBD1|TRBV10-3|-|TRBJ2-7
CAIGEGTGFYEQYF
TGTGCCATCGGGGAGGGGACAGGGTTCTACGAGCAGTACTTC
>19|TRBD1|TRBV15|-|TRBJ2-7
CATSRAPPEWDRVSYEQYF
TGTGCCACCAGCAGAGCCCCACCCGAGTGGGACAGGGTTTCCTACGAGCAGTACTTC
>13|-|TRBV28|-|TRBJ1-5
CASSLSRNQPQHF
TGTGCCAGCTCCCTTTCACGGAATCAGCCCCAGCATTTT
>14|-|TRBV27|-|TRBJ2-7
CASSFQGRSYEQYF
TGTGCCAGCAGTTTCCAGGGGCGGTCCTACGAGCAGTACTTC